These 32 T cell receptor beta chains share one sample of origin, sequenced in a study of glioma-infiltrating T cells. Amplification of TCR alpha and beta CDR3 regions from RNA used iRepertoire nested multiplex PCR. Each CDR3 protein is one row after TCRdb ran MiXCR on the multiplex PCR reads. The sample comprises a few hundred thousand distinct CDR3 sequences, 41% of which are singletons, and about 12% rests with the top ten. Sequences were obtained from glioma tissue, nonneoplastic brain tissue, or PBMCs (not recorded which). The source is a human donor with low-grade glioma or glioblastoma, undergoing nonglioma brain surgery, or in good health (not recorded which).

This clonotype was seen a handful of times. The J gene is TRBJ2-5, the V gene TRBV4-1, with TRBD1 as a possible D gene (6 bases). Germline CDR1 and CDR2: MGHRA and YSYEKL. The CDR3 totals 14 residues. Between the trimmed V and J ends, which lost 0 bases and 5 bases, there was a span of 10 bases. The CDR3 reads CASSQDGRGETQYF. CDR3 nucleotides: TGCGCCAGCAGCCAAGATGGAAGGGGGGAGACCCAGTACTTC.

Concerning this clonotype: The missing conserved phenylalanine or tryptophan at the end of this CDR3 makes a read error likely. V usage is TRBV11-2 and J usage is TRBJ2-7; D unresolved. The V gene's germline CDR1 is SGHAT and CDR2 FQNNGV. The CDR3 covers 13 residues. In DNA form, the CDR3 reads TGTGCCTGCAGCTTAGGCACAGAAAACGAGCAGTACCTC. This gives the protein CACSLGTENEQYL.

Worth noting for this clonotype: A single base separates this from a much larger clone, so it may be a read error. The V gene is TRBV6-5, the J gene TRBJ2-3; D is unclear. CDR3 length: 14 amino acids. Trimming left V 5 bases short and J 2 bases short, with 11 bases between. The germline V gene has CDR1 MNHEY and CDR2 SVGAGI. Here the CDR3 DNA reads TGTGCCAGCAGTCGACGTCTTTCCACAGATACGCAGTATTTT. It specifies CASSRRLSTDTQYF.

A remark on this clonotype: Mismatch with germline at one junction end may stem from a read error. The V and J genes are TRBV6-1 and TRBJ1-3, with D uncertain. The CDR3 contains 14 residues. CDR1 and CDR2 (germline): MNHNS, SASEGT. The CDR3 DNA sequence: TGTACCAGCAGGAGAGACAACTCTGGGAACACCATATATTTT. It specifies CTSRRDNSGNTIYF.

Comment on this clonotype: The junction differs from germline at one of its ends, possibly a read error. This chain links TRBV28 with TRBJ1-4; no clear D gene. The CDR3 totals 12 residues. The germline CDR1 and CDR2 sequences are MDHEN and SYDVKM. The CDR3 sequence: CASSSALAKQFF. CDR3 in DNA: TGTGCCAGCAGTTCCGCCCTGGCGAAACAGTTTTTT.

This clonotype was seen once. It may be a read error: a sequence one base away is much more abundant. This chain joins TRBV27 and TRBJ2-7; 10 nucleotides agree with TRBD2. Germline V gene data show CDR1 as MNHEY and CDR2 as SMNVEV (reference sequence). This CDR3 is 14 amino acids long. CDR3: CASRKAGGQYEKYF. The CDR3 nucleotides are TGTGCCAGCAGGAAAGCGGGAGGGCAGTACGAGAAGTACTTC.

The chain recombines TRBV7-9 with TRBJ2-3; TRBD2 might be the D (5 bases). Trimming took 1 base from V and 3 from J, leaving 11 bases between them. This CDR3 has 15 residues. In germline, CDR1 is SEHNR, CDR2 FQNEAQ (reference sequence). In nucleotides, the CDR3 is TGTGCCAGCAGCTTAGGCGGGCCCACGACAGATACGCAGTATTTT. Protein sequence: CASSLGGPTTDTQYF.

This clonotype was counted only a few times. The chain couples TRBV20-1 to TRBJ1-2; 8 nucleotides align to TRBD1. This CDR3 spans 13 amino acids. Germline values: CDR1 DFQATT, CDR2 SNEGSKA (reference sequence). V gave up 3 bases and J gave up 4 bases; unmatched junction bases: 4. The CDR3, as DNA: TGCAGTGCTAGGTCAGGGGGCTTCTATGGCTACACCTTC. Amino acids: CSARSGGFYGYTF.

On this clonotype itself: This may come from a read error, since a much larger clone is one base off. The chain carries TRBV6-1 and TRBJ2-3; a possible D gene is TRBD1 (6 bases). Germline loops: CDR1 MNHNS, CDR2 SASEGT. CDR3 size: 14 residues. CDR3 sequence: CASSRTASTDTEYF. Here the CDR3 DNA reads TGTGCCAGCAGTCGGACAGCTAGCACAGATACGGAGTATTTT.

Turning to this clonotype: Just one base apart from a much larger clone, this may be a read error. The chain recombines TRBV7-9 with TRBJ2-7; 7 positions match TRBD1. The CDR3 consists of 15 residues. Trimming removed 1 base from V and 6 bases from J; junction bases left unmatched: 9. Germline CDR1 SEHNR, CDR2 FQNEAQ (reference sequence). The DNA for the CDR3 is TGTGCCAGCAGCTTAGTATCGAAGGGGGCTTTCGAGCAGTACTTC. It specifies CASSLVSKGAFEQYF.

This clonotype was recorded at least ten times. The J gene is TRBJ2-1, the V gene TRBV4-2; 7 bases are a match to TRBD2. This CDR3 has 16 amino acids. The J segment lost 5 bases and the V segment lost 0 bases, leaving 7 bases of the junction unmatched. CDR1 and CDR2 (germline): LGHNA, YNFKEQ. Here the CDR3 DNA reads TGTGCCAGCAGCCAAGAAGGATCTAGCGGAGACAATGAGCAGTTCTTC. It is translated as CASSQEGSSGDNEQFF.

The V gene is TRBV14, the J gene TRBJ2-7; D gene uncertain. Trimming removed 0 bases from V and 0 bases from J, with 9 bases in between. In germline, CDR1 is SGHDN, CDR2 FVKESK. This CDR3 is built from 15 residues. Written as DNA, the CDR3 is TGTGCCAGCAGCCAAGATTTCCCTTTCTCCTACGAGCAGTACTTC. Its translation is CASSQDFPFSYEQYF.

The chain couples TRBV20-1 to TRBJ1-5, with TRBD1 as a possible D gene (6 bases). CDR3 size: 14 residues. Germline V gene data show CDR1 as DFQATT and CDR2 as SNEGSKA (reference sequence). V was shortened by 4 bases and J by 3 bases, with 13 bases between the two germline ends. For the CDR3, the DNA is TGCAGTGCTATTAGGGGGTTGGACAATCAGCCCCAGCATTTT. Protein sequence: CSAIRGLDNQPQHF.

V and J are TRBV7-9 and TRBJ1-5; D not resolved. V lost 1 base and J lost 2, with 9 bases in between. The CDR3 extends over 15 amino acids. Germline CDR1 reads SEHNR; CDR2 reads FQNEAQ (reference sequence). The CDR3 DNA follows: TGTGCCAGCAGCTTAGGGGCAGCCCGCAATCAGCCCCAGCATTTT. Translation: CASSLGAARNQPQHF. The full variable domain, with the rest looked up from reference TRBV7-9 and TRBJ1-5, is DTGVSQNPRHKITKRGQNVTFRCDPISEHNRLYWYRQTLGQGPEFLTYFQNEAQLEKSRLLSDRFSAERPKGSFSTLEIQRTEQGDSAMYLCASSLGAARNQPQHFGDGTRLSIL.

V usage is TRBV4-2 and J usage is TRBJ2-2; 11 bases map to TRBD1. V was pared by 4 bases and J by 8 bases, with 9 bases of the junction left unmatched. CDR3 length: 16 amino acids. In germline, CDR1 is LGHNA, CDR2 YNFKEQ. CDR3 residues: CASSLRTGGVIGELFF. CDR3 bases: TGTGCCAGCAGCCTCAGGACAGGGGGCGTTATTGGGGAGCTGTTTTTT.

J is TRBJ2-2 and V is TRBV19, with 8 bases that match TRBD2. The germline V gene has CDR1 LNHDA and CDR2 SQIVND (reference sequence). With V trimmed by 3 bases and J by 4 bases, 7 bases remained unmatched. The CDR3 extends over 16 amino acids. The CDR3, as DNA: TGTGCCAGTAGTATGCGAGCGGGAGTACGCACCGGGGAGCTGTTTTTT. Translated, it gives CASSMRAGVRTGELFF. The full variable domain, completed using reference TRBV19 and TRBJ2-2, is DGGITQSPKYLFRKEGQNVTLSCEQNLNHDAMYWYRQDPGQGLRLIYYSQIVNDFQKGDIAEGYSVSREKKESFPLTVTSAQKNPTAFYLCASSMRAGVRTGELFFGEGSRLTVL.

With respect to this clonotype: This clone may be a read error of a much larger clone one base away. This chain uses TRBV27 with TRBJ1-2; D not resolved. The V and J ends lost 0 bases and 6 bases respectively, with 11 bases between them. Germline V gene sequence: CDR1 MNHEY, CDR2 SMNVEV (reference sequence). The CDR3 length is 14 residues. As DNA, the CDR3 is TGTGCCAGCAGTTTATCGAGGCTCAATAATGGCTACACCTTC. Encoded protein: CASSLSRLNNGYTF.

This clonotype was observed many times. This chain uses TRBV6-2 or TRBV6-3 with TRBJ1-2; D is unresolved. This CDR3 is built from 14 residues. CDR1 is MNHEY, CDR2 SVGEGT, per germline. V dropped 0 bases and J dropped 8 bases, with 13 bases sitting between them. Here the CDR3 DNA reads TGTGCCAGCAGTTACTCGAACTCTGGGCCCGGCTACACCTTC. Encoded protein: CASSYSNSGPGYTF.

V gene TRBV15 combines with J gene TRBJ1-2, with D maybe TRBD1 (5 bases). The CDR3 contains 14 residues. Trimming stripped 0 bases from V and 6 bases from J, with 11 bases between. CDR1 and CDR2 (germline): LNHNV, YYDKDF (reference sequence). CDR3 in amino acids: CATSRDGAEHGYTF. CDR3 nucleotides: TGTGCCACCAGCAGAGATGGGGCTGAACATGGCTACACCTTC.

The genes are TRBV12-3 or TRBV12-4 and TRBJ2-7; perhaps TRBD1 as D (6 bases). The CDR3 consists of 14 residues. Trimming pared 4 bases from V and 4 bases from J, leaving 14 bases between. The CDR3 DNA sequence: TGTGCCAGCAGTTCCACCGGGACAAAGTACGAGCAGTACTTC. Translating gives CASSSTGTKYEQYF.

The chain employs TRBV7-3 and TRBJ2-1, with 14 bases identical to TRBD2. The CDR3 consists of 21 residues. V dropped 5 bases and J dropped 1; count of bases not matched to a gene: 16. Germline V gene lookup returns CDR1 SGHTA and CDR2 FQGTGA. CDR3 nucleotides: TGTGCCAGCAGCCGCCCGTCCGGGACTAGCGGGAGAGAGGAGTCCTACAATGAGCAGTTCTTC. Translating it yields CASSRPSGTSGREESYNEQFF.

This clonotype was found a few times. V is TRBV9 and J is TRBJ2-1; the D is unclear. Trimming pared 3 bases from V and 9 bases from J, leaving 10 bases between. CDR3 length equals 12 residues. Germline CDR1 SGDLS, CDR2 YYNGEE. The CDR3 sequence: CASSGDQGEQFF. CDR3 coding DNA: TGTGCCAGCAGCGGCGACCAAGGTGAGCAGTTCTTC.

The chain recombines TRBV7-9 with TRBJ1-1, with D maybe TRBD1 (5 bases). Per the germline V gene, CDR1 is SEHNR and CDR2 is FQNEAQ (reference sequence). The CDR3 consists of 13 residues. V dropped 5 bases and J dropped 7 bases, with 14 bases sitting between them. CDR3 sequence (DNA): TGTGCCAGCAGCACGTTCGACAGTAATGAAGCTTTCTTT. It yields the protein CASSTFDSNEAFF.

The chain employs TRBV20-1 and TRBJ2-3, with 7 bases fitting TRBD2. The CDR3 has 16 amino acids. Trimming cost V 0 bases and J 6 bases; bases outside gene matches: 12. Germline CDR1 DFQATT, CDR2 SNEGSKA (reference sequence). CDR3 coding DNA: TGCAGTGCTAGAGATCTTTGTGGTGTACTAGCGGATACGCAGTATTTT. Amino acids: CSARDLCGVLADTQYF.

Details on this clonotype: Compared with germline, one end of the junction differs, possibly owing to a read error. This rearrangement joins TRBV6-1 to TRBJ1-5; D perhaps matches TRBD1 (5 bases). This CDR3 spans 14 amino acids. Germline assignment: CDR1 MNHNS and CDR2 SASEGT. CDR3 region: CAISEGGAGQPQHF. The CDR3 DNA reads TGTGCCATCAGTGAAGGAGGGGCCGGGCAGCCCCAGCATTTT.

The J gene is TRBJ2-5, the V gene TRBV6-1, with a weak D call TRBD2 (5 bases). The germline V gene has CDR1 MNHNS and CDR2 SASEGT. The CDR3 is 14 residues long. Between the trimmed V and J ends, which lost 7 bases and 11 bases, there was a span of 23 bases. CDR3 coding DNA: TGTGCCAGCACCAACACGGGATTACTCTACAAGCAGTACTTC. It is translated as CASTNTGLLYKQYF.

The chain links TRBV19 to TRBJ2-5; D is unclear. Trimming stripped 10 bases from V and 4 bases from J, with 16 bases between. The CDR3 runs to 13 residues. Germline V gene sequence: CDR1 LNHDA, CDR2 SQIVND (reference sequence). CDR3 loop: CATAGWGTETQYF. CDR3 nucleotides: TGTGCCACCGCCGGTTGGGGAACAGAGACCCAGTACTTC.

Remarks on this clonotype: The junction differs from germline at one of its ends, possibly a read error. The chain joins TRBV4-2 to TRBJ2-1, with 10 positions matching TRBD2. The CDR3 is 15 residues long. Germline V gene data show CDR1 as LGHNA and CDR2 as YNFKEQ. CDR3 region: CAGSQEAGGVYEQFF. The CDR3 DNA follows: TGTGCCGGCAGCCAAGAAGCGGGAGGGGTCTATGAGCAGTTCTTC.

Ten or more counts support this clonotype. This rearrangement joins TRBV27 to TRBJ2-3; maybe TRBD2 (5 bases). V was trimmed by 6 bases and J by 6 bases, leaving 13 bases between them. CDR1 and CDR2 from the germline V gene are MNHEY and SMNVEV (reference sequence). The CDR3 length is 13 residues. The CDR3 nucleotides are TGTGCCAGCAGCTTTGGGTCGGGGGATACGCAGTATTTT. Its translation: CASSFGSGDTQYF.

This clonotype has at least ten counts. This chain links TRBV27 with TRBJ1-2, with D tentatively TRBD1 (6 bases). This CDR3 comprises 13 residues. CDR1 and CDR2 (germline): MNHEY, SMNVEV (reference sequence). The V gene lost 3 bases and the J gene lost 6 bases, with 11 bases spanning the gap. The DNA for the CDR3 is TGTGCCAGCAGTTTGGGGAGGGGGGATGGCTACACCTTC. Translating it yields CASSLGRGDGYTF.

The chain uses TRBV6-6 and TRBJ1-5; D uncertain. V lost 0 bases to trimming and J lost 1 base, with 4 bases between them. Germline assignment: CDR1 MNHNY and CDR2 SVGAGI (reference sequence). CDR3 length: 14 amino acids. Here the CDR3 DNA reads TGTGCCAGCAGTTACTCGTACAGCAATCAGCCCCAGCATTTT. Translating gives CASSYSYSNQPQHF.

A remark on this clonotype: Since a much larger clone is just one base distant, this may be a read error. The chain recombines TRBV27 with TRBJ2-1; 8 bases map to TRBD2. Germline V lookup: CDR1 MNHEY, CDR2 SMNVEV (reference sequence). The CDR3 loop spans 14 amino acids. J was trimmed by 12 bases and V by 8 bases; bases with no gene match: 15. CDR3 nucleotide sequence: TGTGCCAGCCGCCGGGCGGGAGGAGGGGGTGGGCAGTTCTTC. Its translation is CASRRAGGGGGQFF.